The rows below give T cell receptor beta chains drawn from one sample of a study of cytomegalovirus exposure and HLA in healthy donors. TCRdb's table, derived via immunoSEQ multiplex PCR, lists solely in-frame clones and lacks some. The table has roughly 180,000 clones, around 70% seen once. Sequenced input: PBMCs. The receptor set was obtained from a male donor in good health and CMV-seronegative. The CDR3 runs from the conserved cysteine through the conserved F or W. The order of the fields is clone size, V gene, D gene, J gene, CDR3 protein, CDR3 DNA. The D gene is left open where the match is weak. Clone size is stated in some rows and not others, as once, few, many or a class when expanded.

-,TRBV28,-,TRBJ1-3,CATLESGSGNTIYF,TGTGCCACCTTGGAGAGCGGCTCTGGAAACACCATATATTTT
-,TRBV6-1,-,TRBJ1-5,CASSERYNSNQPQHF,TGTGCCAGCAGTGAGCGATATAATAGCAATCAGCCCCAGCATTTT
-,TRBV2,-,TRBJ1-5,CASSIPGQPQHF,TGTGCCAGCAGTATCCCGGGACAGCCCCAGCATTTT
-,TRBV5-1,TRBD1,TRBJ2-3,CASSLGQGYSDTQYF,TGCGCCAGCAGCTTGGGACAGGGGTACTCAGATACGCAGTATTTT
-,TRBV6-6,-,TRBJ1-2,CASSYSGVNYGYTF,TGTGCCAGCAGTTACTCGGGCGTAAACTATGGCTACACCTTC
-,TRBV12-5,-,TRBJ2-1,CASGLGLYFGGPGNEQFF,TGTGCTAGTGGTTTGGGACTTTATTTCGGGGGGCCGGGGAATGAGCAGTTCTTC
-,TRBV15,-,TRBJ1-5,CATSRGSGEGQPQHF,TGTGCCACCAGCAGAGGGTCTGGGGAGGGTCAGCCCCAGCATTTT
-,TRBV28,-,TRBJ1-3,CASSLSDRKGNTIYF,TGTGCCAGCAGTTTATCAGACAGAAAAGGAAACACCATATATTTT
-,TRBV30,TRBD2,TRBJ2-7,CACGTRRYYEQYF,TGTGCCTGCGGGACTAGACGGTACTACGAGCAGTACTTC
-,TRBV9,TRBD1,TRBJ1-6,CASSVDRGDSPLHF,TGTGCCAGCAGCGTAGACAGGGGAGATTCACCCCTCCACTTT
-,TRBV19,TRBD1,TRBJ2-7,CASSTGQGNEQYF,TGTGCCAGTAGTACTGGACAGGGGAACGAGCAGTACTTC
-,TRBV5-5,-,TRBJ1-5,CASNPGHRVNNQPQHF,TGTGCCAGCAACCCGGGGCACAGGGTCAACAATCAGCCCCAGCATTTT
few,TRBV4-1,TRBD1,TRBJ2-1,CASSQGQGSGEQFF,TGCGCCAGCAGCCAAGGACAGGGTTCGGGTGAGCAGTTCTTC
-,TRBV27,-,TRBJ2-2,CASSLGAGVGTGELFF,TGTGCCAGCAGTTTAGGGGCAGGGGTCGGGACCGGGGAGCTGTTTTTT
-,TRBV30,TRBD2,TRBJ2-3,CAWETSGGRNTQYF,TGTGCCTGGGAGACTAGCGGGGGGAGGAATACGCAGTATTTT
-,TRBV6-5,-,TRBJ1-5,CASSYSGGDQPQHF,TGTGCCAGCAGTTACTCCGGAGGGGACCAGCCCCAGCATTTT
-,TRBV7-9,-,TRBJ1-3,CASSFVRGGNTIYF,TGTGCCAGCAGCTTCGTAAGGGGTGGAAACACCATATATTTT
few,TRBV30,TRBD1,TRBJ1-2,CAWSGDRAVGYTF,TGTGCCTGGAGTGGGGACAGGGCTGTCGGCTACACCTTC
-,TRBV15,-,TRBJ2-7,CATSRAPLSTVTTSRQYF,TGTGCCACCAGCAGGGCGCCCTTGTCCACAGTTACCACGAGTCGGCAGTACTTC
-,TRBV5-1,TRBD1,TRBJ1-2,CASSIFPGTGIGGYGYTF,TGCGCCAGCAGCATATTTCCCGGGACAGGGATCGGGGGCTATGGCTACACCTTC
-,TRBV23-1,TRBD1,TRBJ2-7,CASSQLGQGTPYEQYF,TGCGCCAGCAGTCAATTGGGACAGGGTACGCCCTACGAGCAGTACTTC
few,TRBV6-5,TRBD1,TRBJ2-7,CASSYKTGGGSEQYF,TGTGCCAGCAGTTATAAGACAGGGGGAGGCAGCGAGCAGTACTTC
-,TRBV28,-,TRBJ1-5,CASFIPSYQPQHF,TGTGCCAGCTTTATCCCCTCGTATCAGCCCCAGCATTTT
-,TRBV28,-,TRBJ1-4,CASSFREKLFF,TGTGCCAGCAGTTTTCGTGAAAAACTGTTTTTT
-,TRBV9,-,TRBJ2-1,CASSVSLADEQFF,TGTGCCAGCAGCGTAAGTCTAGCCGATGAGCAGTTCTTC
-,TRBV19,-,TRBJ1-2,CASSTQSRGGYGYTF,TGTGCCAGTAGTACCCAATCCAGGGGAGGGTATGGCTACACCTTC
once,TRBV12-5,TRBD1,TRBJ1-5,CASGLTPGQKVNQPQHF,TGTGCTAGTGGTTTAACGCCGGGACAGAAAGTTAATCAGCCCCAGCATTTT
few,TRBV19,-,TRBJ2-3,CASSIGERYTDTQYF,TGTGCCAGTAGTATAGGGGAGCGGTACACAGATACGCAGTATTTT
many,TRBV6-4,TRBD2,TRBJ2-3,CASSYSSGSTDTQYF,TGTGCCAGCAGTTACTCTAGCGGGAGCACAGATACGCAGTATTTT
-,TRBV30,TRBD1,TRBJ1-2,CAWSSGGSYGYTF,TGTGCCTGGAGCTCAGGGGGATCCTATGGCTACACCTTC
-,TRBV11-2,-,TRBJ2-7,CASSLGLGDSSSYEQYF,TGTGCCAGCAGCTTAGGACTAGGGGATTCTAGCTCCTACGAGCAGTACTTC
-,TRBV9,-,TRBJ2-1,CASSPQRRSEQFF,TGTGCCAGCAGCCCCCAGCGGCGCTCTGAGCAGTTCTTC
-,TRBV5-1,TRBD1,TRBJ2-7,CASRLRGLVDEQYF,TGCGCCAGCAGACTCAGGGGGTTAGTGGACGAGCAGTACTTC
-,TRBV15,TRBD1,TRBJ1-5,CATSRPIQGALSNQPQHF,TGTGCCACCAGCAGACCAATTCAGGGGGCGCTTAGTAATCAGCCCCAGCATTTT
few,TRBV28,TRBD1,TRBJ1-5,CASSRGNQPQHF,TGTGCCAGCAGCAGGGGGAATCAGCCCCAGCATTTT
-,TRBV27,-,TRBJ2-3,CASRLAPSTDTQYF,TGTGCCAGCAGACTAGCACCGAGCACAGATACGCAGTATTTT
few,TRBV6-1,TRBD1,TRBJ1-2,CASSGTGGFLSYTF,TGTGCCAGCAGTGGTACAGGGGGCTTTTTGAGCTACACCTTC
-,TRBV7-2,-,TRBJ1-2,CASSGDKERNYGYTF,TGTGCCAGCAGCGGCGACAAGGAGCGGAACTATGGCTACACCTTC
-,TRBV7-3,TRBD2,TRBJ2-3,CASSPAGGSRTDTQYF,TGTGCCAGCAGCCCAGCAGGCGGGAGCAGGACAGATACGCAGTATTTT
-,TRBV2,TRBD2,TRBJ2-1,CASAGGGLSDYNEQFF,TGTGCCAGCGCTGGGGGGGGGTTATCCGATTACAATGAGCAGTTCTTC
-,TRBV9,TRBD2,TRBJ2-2,CASSTGMSGRAAGELFF,TGTGCCAGCAGCACAGGCATGTCCGGGAGGGCGGCCGGGGAGCTGTTTTTT